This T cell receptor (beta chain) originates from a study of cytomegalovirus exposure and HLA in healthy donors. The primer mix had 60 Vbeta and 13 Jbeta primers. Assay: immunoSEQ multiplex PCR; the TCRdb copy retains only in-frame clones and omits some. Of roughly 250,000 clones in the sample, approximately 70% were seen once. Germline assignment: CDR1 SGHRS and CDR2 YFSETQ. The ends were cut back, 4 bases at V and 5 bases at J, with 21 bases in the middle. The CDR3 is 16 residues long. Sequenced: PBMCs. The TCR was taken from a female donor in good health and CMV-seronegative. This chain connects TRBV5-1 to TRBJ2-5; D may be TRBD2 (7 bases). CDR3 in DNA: TGCGCCAGCAGCGACGGAGCGGGAAGGCAGGGGGAGACCCAGTACTTC. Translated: CASSDGAGRQGETQYF.